This is a list of T cell receptor beta chains from one sample in a study of patients and donors after allogeneic stem cell transplantation. MiXCR was run by TCRdb on the RT-PCR reads, yielding one entry per CDR3 protein. The table lists approximately 25,000 distinct CDR3 sequences, roughly 30% of them singletons. The sample taken for sequencing was blood, either unsorted or a sorted T cell fraction (not recorded which). The origin of the receptors is a human donor who was either an allogeneic HSCT recipient or a stem cell or donor lymphocyte infusion donor (not recorded which). It is not recorded whose cells these are; they may come from a transplant donor. Each CDR3 is given with its conserved first and last residue. Fields, in order: clone size, V gene, J gene, D gene, CDR3 protein, CDR3 DNA. D genes are given only for firm matches. A clone size is listed for some rows: how often the clone was seen (once, few, many), or a class if it is expanded.

NA	TRBV24-1	TRBJ1-6	NA	CATSARENSPLHF	TGTGCCACCAGTGCCAGGGAAAATTCACCCCTCCACTTT
medium-sized	TRBV2	TRBJ1-5	NA	CASSSTGFNQPQHF	TGTGCCAGCAGTTCTACAGGGTTCAATCAGCCCCAGCATTTT
few	TRBV29-1	TRBJ1-6	NA	CSVRAGPSNSPLHF	TGCAGCGTACGCGCTGGACCGAGTAACTCACCCCTCCACTTT
NA	TRBV4-2	TRBJ1-2	NA	CASSPRGLQSPTYGYTF	TGTGCCAGCAGCCCCAGGGGCCTTCAGAGCCCCACCTATGGCTACACCTTC
NA	TRBV28	TRBJ2-5	NA	CASTLLAEEETQYF	TGTGCCAGCACCTTATTGGCGGAGGAGGAGACCCAGTACTTC
many	TRBV5-1	TRBJ2-3	NA	CASSVNPADTQYF	TGCGCCAGCAGCGTAAACCCTGCAGATACGCAGTATTTT
many	TRBV6-6	TRBJ2-2	NA	CASSYLRNTGELFF	TGTGCCAGCAGTTACTTACGGAACACCGGGGAGCTGTTTTTT
NA	TRBV10-3	TRBJ1-2	TRBD1	CAISEGRQGSYGYTF	TGTGCCATCAGTGAGGGGAGACAGGGCTCCTATGGCTACACCTTC
few	TRBV20-1	TRBJ2-3	NA	CSASLAHTQYF	TGCAGTGCTTCCCTAGCTCATACGCAGTATTTT
many	TRBV27	TRBJ1-5	NA	CATSPGAGGNQPQHF	TGTGCCACTTCCCCAGGGGCAGGGGGCAATCAGCCCCAGCATTTT
NA	TRBV29-1	TRBJ2-7	NA	CSVANSQGYEQYF	TGCAGCGTTGCCAATTCACAGGGCTACGAGCAGTACTTC
NA	TRBV28	TRBJ1-2	NA	CASSHEISLLASGYTF	TGTGCCAGCAGCCACGAGATCAGCTTACTCGCATCTGGCTACACCTTC
NA	TRBV7-6	TRBJ2-5	NA	CASSLRGAGGETQYF	TGTGCCAGCAGCTTACGGGGGGCAGGTGGAGAGACCCAGTACTTC
NA	TRBV15	TRBJ1-6	NA	CATSKEQGFSYNSPLHF	TGTGCCACCAGCAAAGAACAGGGTTTCTCCTATAATTCACCCCTCCACTTT
NA	TRBV12-3/TRBV12-4	TRBJ2-1	TRBD2	CASRPAGLAGGEQFF	TGTGCCAGCAGACCAGCCGGACTAGCGGGGGGTGAGCAGTTCTTC
NA	TRBV20-1	TRBJ2-2	TRBD2	CSASQGGLAVAGELFF	TGCAGTGCTAGCCAGGGGGGACTAGCGGTTGCTGGGGAGCTGTTTTTT
once	TRBV10-1	TRBJ1-1	TRBD1	CVWGQGVRGTEAFF	TGCGTTTGGGGACAGGGGGTCAGGGGCACTGAAGCTTTCTTT
few	TRBV6-5	TRBJ1-2	TRBD1	CASRTGLFLGYTF	TGTGCCAGCAGGACAGGGCTGTTCCTAGGCTACACCTTC
NA	TRBV6-5	TRBJ2-3	NA	CASKAQGFSDTQYF	TGTGCCAGCAAGGCCCAGGGTTTCTCAGATACGCAGTATTTT
NA	TRBV5-6	TRBJ2-2	TRBD1	CASEISGTANTGELFF	TGTGCCAGCGAGATTTCCGGGACAGCGAACACCGGGGAGCTGTTTTTT
few	TRBV20-1	TRBJ1-1	NA	CSAIEVTEAFF	TGCAGTGCTATAGAGGTCACTGAAGCTTTCTTT
few	TRBV5-1	TRBJ2-2	NA	CASSFGGENTGELFF	TGCGCCAGCAGCTTTGGCGGGGAGAACACCGGGGAGCTGTTTTTT
few	TRBV20-1	TRBJ1-1	NA	CSAAGRMNTEAFF	TGCAGTGCCGCGGGACGGATGAACACTGAAGCTTTCTTT
once	TRBV6-1	TRBJ2-1	NA	CASTLGGLPYNEQFF	TGTGCCAGCACCCTCGGGGGGCTCCCCTACAATGAGCAGTTCTTC
few	TRBV6-1	TRBJ1-6	NA	CASSEWEVPYNSPLHF	TGTGCCAGCAGTGAGTGGGAAGTGCCCTATAATTCACCCCTCCACTTT
NA	TRBV12-3/TRBV12-4	TRBJ2-5	NA	CASTYRWTQYF	TGTGCCAGCACCTACCGGTGGACCCAGTACTTC
NA	TRBV12-3/TRBV12-4	TRBJ1-2	NA	CASSPAGEHSYGYTF	TGTGCCAGCAGTCCAGCGGGCGAGCATAGCTATGGCTACACCTTC
once	TRBV28	TRBJ1-6	NA	CASRTNSPLHF	TGTGCCAGCAGGACAAATTCACCCCTCCACTTT
many	TRBV6-1	TRBJ1-1	NA	CASTPNGANTEAFF	TGTGCCAGCACCCCTAACGGGGCGAACACTGAAGCTTTCTTT
NA	TRBV6-6	TRBJ2-5	NA	CASSYSKTQYF	TGTGCCAGCAGTTACTCGAAGACCCAGTACTTC
NA	TRBV29-1	TRBJ1-2	TRBD1	CSGTTGGLYGYTF	TGCAGCGGGACGACAGGGGGACTCTATGGCTACACCTTC
NA	TRBV12-3/TRBV12-4	TRBJ2-5	NA	CASSWAQETQYF	TGTGCCAGCAGTTGGGCCCAAGAGACCCAGTACTTC
NA	TRBV7-9	TRBJ2-3	NA	CASSPTGWSTDTQYF	TGTGCCAGCAGCCCAACGGGGTGGTCTACAGATACGCAGTATTTT